Presented here are 23 T cell receptor beta chains from one specimen sequenced in a study of identical twins. MiXCR, run by TCRdb on the 5' RACE reads, gives a single entry per CDR3 protein. In the table there are under 400,000 distinct CDR3 sequences, around 9% of which are singletons. The sequencing sample was made of naive T cells sorted from blood. The receptors come from a woman aged 45-59 years in good health.

This clonotype has only a few counts. V gene TRBV29-1 combines with J gene TRBJ1-1, with D hard to call. CDR1 SQVTM and CDR2 ANQGSEA come from the germline V gene. Trimming removed 6 bases at V and 3 bases at J, with 8 bases between. The CDR3 extends over 11 amino acids. CDR3 sequence reads: CSVLSYTEAFF. CDR3 bases: TGCAGCGTCTTATCCTACACTGAAGCTTTCTTT.

In this sample, this clonotype turned up many times. This chain connects TRBV10-3 to TRBJ1-3, with 8 nucleotides matching TRBD1. The trim removed 3 bases at V and 4 bases at J, leaving 8 bases unmatched. Germline V lookup: CDR1 ENHRY, CDR2 SYGVKD. The CDR3 loop spans 16 amino acids. CDR3 sequence reads: CAISDSGQATGNTIYF. In DNA form, the CDR3 reads TGTGCCATCAGTGATTCGGGACAGGCGACAGGAAACACCATATATTTT.

The V call is TRBV14, the J call TRBJ2-2; 8 bases match TRBD2. V was clipped by 4 bases and J by 7 bases; unmatched bases: 11. Germline V lookup: CDR1 SGHDN, CDR2 FVKESK. This CDR3 spans 16 amino acids. CDR3: CASSRGSGRIIGELFF. For the CDR3, the DNA is TGTGCCAGCAGCCGGGGGAGCGGGAGAATAATCGGGGAGCTGTTTTTT.

This clonotype was observed at least ten times. The rearrangement uses TRBV5-1 and TRBJ2-3; D is unresolved. Germline V CDR1 and CDR2: SGHRS, YFSETQ. The CDR3 loop spans 12 amino acids. Trimming took off 1 base at V and 2 bases at J, with 2 bases between the two ends. The CDR3 coding sequence is TGCGCCAGCAGCTTGTACACAGATACGCAGTATTTT. Translating it yields CASSLYTDTQYF.

The rearrangement uses TRBV18 and TRBJ2-1; 9 nucleotides agree with TRBD2. CDR3 size: 17 residues. V trimming: 0 bases; J trimming: 1 base; junction bases outside the gene matches: 4. The germline V gene encodes CDR1 KGHSH and CDR2 LQKENI. The CDR3 loop reads CASSPPSLAGSYNEQFF. The CDR3 coding sequence is TGTGCCAGCTCACCACCGTCCCTAGCGGGGTCCTACAATGAGCAGTTCTTC.

The chain has TRBV5-4 and TRBJ2-3, with 8 bases fitting TRBD1. CDR1 and CDR2 from the germline V gene are SGHNT and YYREEE (reference sequence). This CDR3 spans 16 amino acids. Unmatched junction bases numbered 8, after V lost 0 bases and J lost 5 bases. CDR3 loop: CASSLVSGGAVDTQYF. The CDR3 DNA sequence: TGTGCCAGCAGCTTGGTCTCAGGGGGCGCCGTAGATACGCAGTATTTT. Drawing the rest from reference TRBV5-4 and TRBJ2-3, the complete variable domain is ETGVTQSPTHLIKTRGQQVTLRCSSQSGHNTVSWYQQALGQGPQFIFQYYREEENGRGNFPPRFSGLQFPNYSSELNVNALELDDSALYLCASSLVSGGAVDTQYFGPGTRLTVL.

Only a few counts were recorded for this clonotype. The chain combines TRBV7-2 with TRBJ2-1, with D perhaps matching TRBD2 (5 bases). V shed 3 bases and J shed 4 bases, with 16 bases lying between them. Germline V gene lookup returns CDR1 SGHTA and CDR2 FQGNSA. The CDR3 has 16 amino acids. The CDR3 DNA reads as TGTGCCAGCAGCTTTATCTGGGAGAGGAGTTACAATGAGCAGTTCTTC. Translated, it gives CASSFIWERSYNEQFF.

The sample holds many counts of this clonotype. The genes are TRBV14 and TRBJ1-1, with TRBD1 as a possible D gene (6 bases). The CDR3 extends over 15 amino acids. Germline V CDR1 and CDR2: SGHDN, FVKESK. V was shortened by 2 bases and J by 4 bases, with 14 bases between the two germline ends. The CDR3, as DNA: TGTGCCAGCAGCCAACTTCGGGGGGCGGCCACTGAAGCTTTCTTT. Encoded protein: CASSQLRGAATEAFF.

The rearrangement joins TRBV15 to TRBJ2-1; 7 nucleotides match TRBD1. The germline gives CDR1 LNHNV, CDR2 YYDKDF (reference sequence). The CDR3 runs 17 residues. V lost 0 bases, J lost 0 bases, and 5 bases stayed unmatched. The DNA of the CDR3 is TGTGCCACCAGCAGAGAACTGACAGGGAGCTCCTACAATGAGCAGTTCTTC. This encodes CATSRELTGSSYNEQFF.

This clonotype was counted at least ten times. The chain recombines TRBV14 with TRBJ2-1; D gene ambiguous. The CDR3 extends over 16 amino acids. The V end lost 0 bases, the J end lost 9 bases, and 18 bases lay between the germline ends. Looked up from germline, CDR1 is SGHDN and CDR2 is FVKESK. The CDR3 DNA reads TGTGCCAGCAGCCAAGACGGCACCAGGTATTATGGTGAGCAGTTCTTC. Its protein product is CASSQDGTRYYGEQFF.

Ten or more counts support this clonotype. The DNA for the CDR3 is TGTGCCACCAGTGACGCAGATCGGGCCCAATGGAATGAGCAGTTCTTC. Encoded protein: CATSDADRAQWNEQFF. The J gene is TRBJ2-1, the V gene TRBV24-1, with D unclear. This CDR3 is built from 16 residues. Germline loops: CDR1 KGHDR, CDR2 SFDVKD. V lost 4 bases, J lost 7 bases, and 19 bases lay in between.

CDR3 nucleotide sequence: TGCAGTGCTAGGGGGGGACTAGCGGGAGGAGGATTGAGGACAGATACGCAGTATTTT. Translating gives CSARGGLAGGGLRTDTQYF. The V call is TRBV20-1, the J call TRBJ2-3; TRBD2 agrees at 15 bases. The CDR3 extends over 19 amino acids. The ends lost 3 bases at V and 3 bases at J; junction bases unmatched: 13. Germline V gene data show CDR1 as DFQATT and CDR2 as SNEGSKA (reference sequence).

Only a few counts were recorded for this clonotype. The chain is built from TRBV12-3 or TRBV12-4 and TRBJ2-7; 9 bases line up with TRBD2. The length of the CDR3 is 14 residues. V gave up 3 bases and J gave up 3 bases; unmatched junction bases: 3. The CDR3 region is CASSLREGLYEQYF. In DNA form, the CDR3 reads TGTGCCAGCAGTTTGCGGGAGGGCCTCTACGAGCAGTACTTC.

In its sample, this clonotype was seen a few times. The J gene is TRBJ1-1, the V gene TRBV29-1; D might be TRBD1 (6 bases). Looked up from germline, CDR1 is SQVTM and CDR2 is ANQGSEA. Trimming took off 6 bases at V and 2 bases at J, with 16 bases between the two ends. CDR3 length: 14 amino acids. CDR3 nucleotide sequence: TGCAGCGTCGTAGGGTTGGGGGGCAACACTGAAGCTTTCTTT. Translated, it gives CSVVGLGGNTEAFF.

This clonotype was counted ten times or more. V is TRBV12-3 or TRBV12-4 and J is TRBJ2-1; 11 nucleotides line up with TRBD2. This CDR3 contains 17 residues. The J segment lost 5 bases and the V segment lost 5 bases, leaving 11 bases of the junction unmatched. CDR3 amino acids: CASSPRLAGGPDNEQFF. In DNA form, the CDR3 reads TGTGCCAGCAGTCCTCGTCTAGCGGGAGGTCCTGACAATGAGCAGTTCTTC.

This chain links TRBV4-1 with TRBJ2-5; tentative D call: TRBD2 (7 bases). V lost 4 bases to trimming and J lost 5 bases, with 23 bases between them. The germline CDR1 and CDR2 sequences are MGHRA and YSYEKL. The CDR3 runs 17 residues. In DNA form, the CDR3 reads TGCGCCAGCAGCCCCCCCCCCAGTAGGGGGAGGGAGGAGACCCAGTACTTC. It yields the protein CASSPPPSRGREETQYF.

This clonotype was seen more than once but under ten times. The V gene is TRBV6-2 or TRBV6-3, the J gene TRBJ2-3; D gene unclear. Trimming took 0 bases from V and 7 from J, leaving 5 bases between them. The CDR3 totals 12 residues. The germline V gene encodes CDR1 MNHEY and CDR2 SVGEGT. CDR3 coding DNA: TGTGCCAGCAGTTACTCGATAAATACGCAGTATTTT. It codes for CASSYSINTQYF.

This clonotype came up a few times. V usage is TRBV20-1 and J usage is TRBJ2-1; 8 nucleotides line up with TRBD2. This CDR3 contains 15 residues. The V gene's germline CDR1 is DFQATT and CDR2 SNEGSKA (reference sequence). V lost 0 bases to trimming and J lost 4 bases; unmatched junction nucleotides: 5. The CDR3 nucleotides are TGCAGTGCTAGAGATCCAGGGACTAGATACAATGAGCAGTTCTTC. Its translation is CSARDPGTRYNEQFF.

The J gene is TRBJ2-5, the V gene TRBV30, with 9 nucleotides matching TRBD1. Germline CDR1 and CDR2: GTSNPN and SVGIG (reference sequence). The CDR3 totals 14 residues. V dropped 5 bases and J dropped 6; count of bases not matched to a gene: 10. DNA of the CDR3: TGTGCCTGGCTACCCGGGACAGGGTCGCAGACCCAGTACTTC. It codes for CAWLPGTGSQTQYF. The full variable domain, rest sourced from reference TRBV30 and TRBJ2-5, is SQTIHQWPATLVQPVGSPLSLECTVEGTSNPNLYWYRQAAGRGLQLLFYSVGIGQISSEVPQNLSASRPQDRQFILSSKKLLLSDSGFYLCAWLPGTGSQTQYFGPGTRLLVL.

This clonotype was counted ten times or more. This chain links TRBV5-1 with TRBJ1-3; D might be TRBD1 (5 bases). Germline-derived CDR1 and CDR2 are SGHRS and YFSETQ. The CDR3 has 18 residues. The ends were cut back, 4 bases at V and 1 base at J, with 21 bases in the middle. CDR3 loop: CASSGDPSISSSGNTIYF. The CDR3 coding sequence is TGCGCCAGCAGCGGGGACCCGTCCATTTCCTCTTCTGGAAACACCATATATTTT.

The chain links TRBV12-3 or TRBV12-4 to TRBJ2-7, with D unclear. Trimming cost V 7 bases and J 7 bases, with 11 bases left between them. CDR3 length equals 11 residues. The CDR3 DNA is TGTGCCAGCACTTTCAGGTGGGAGCAGTACTTC. Its translation is CASTFRWEQYF.

Remarks on this clonotype: A much larger clone is a single base away; this may be a read error. The chain is built from TRBV5-1 and TRBJ1-6; TRBD1 is a possible D gene (5 bases). CDR3 size: 15 residues. The ends were cut back, 7 bases at V and 9 bases at J, with 20 bases in the middle. Germline V gene sequence: CDR1 SGHRS, CDR2 YFSETQ. The DNA of the CDR3 is TGCGCCAGCCGAAAAGGGGTCATTGATACTTCACCCCTCCACTTT. This gives the protein CASRKGVIDTSPLHF.

This clonotype was detected only a few times. The J gene is TRBJ2-7, the V gene TRBV4-1, with no clear D. The CDR3 contains 15 residues. Per the germline V gene, CDR1 is MGHRA and CDR2 is YSYEKL. The V end lost 4 bases, the J end lost 3 bases, and 16 bases lay between the germline ends. As DNA, the CDR3 is TGCGCCAGCAGCCGGATTAGAGACTCTGACTACGAGCAGTACTTC. Protein product: CASSRIRDSDYEQYF.